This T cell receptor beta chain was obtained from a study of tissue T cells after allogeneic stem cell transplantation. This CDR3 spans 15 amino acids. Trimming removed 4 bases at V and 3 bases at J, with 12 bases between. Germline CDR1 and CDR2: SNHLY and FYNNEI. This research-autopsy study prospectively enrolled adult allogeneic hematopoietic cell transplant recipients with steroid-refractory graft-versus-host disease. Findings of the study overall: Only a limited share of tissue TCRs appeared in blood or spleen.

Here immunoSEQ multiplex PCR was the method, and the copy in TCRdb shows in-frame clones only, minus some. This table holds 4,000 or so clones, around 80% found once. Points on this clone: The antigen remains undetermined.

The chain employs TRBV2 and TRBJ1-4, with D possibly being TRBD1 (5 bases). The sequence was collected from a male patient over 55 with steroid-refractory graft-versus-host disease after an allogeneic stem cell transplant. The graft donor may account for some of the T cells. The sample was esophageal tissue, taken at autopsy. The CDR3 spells CASSARDPANEKLFF. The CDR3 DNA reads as TGTGCCAGCAGTGCACGGGACCCTGCTAATGAAAAACTGTTTTTT.